What follows are 22 T cell receptor beta chains derived from one specimen sequenced in a study of blood T cell repertoires in COVID-19. The method was immunoSEQ multiplex PCR; TCRdb's version includes in-frame clones alone and lacks a portion of them. The table shows over 200,000 clones, with 85% to 90% occurring only once. Sequenced sample: PBMCs or T cells enriched from blood (not recorded which). These receptors came from a man aged 35-49 years who had recovered from COVID-19.

This chain connects TRBV19 to TRBJ1-5, with TRBD1 as a possible D gene (6 bases). V lost 3 bases, J lost 10 bases, and 19 bases lay in between. Germline CDR1 and CDR2: LNHDA and SQIVND (reference sequence). This CDR3 has 15 amino acids. The CDR3 spells CASSILAWGQVPQHF. In DNA, the CDR3 is TGTGCCAGTAGTATTTTGGCGTGGGGACAAGTACCCCAGCATTTT.

The V gene is TRBV3-1 (or the pseudogene TRBV3-2), the J gene TRBJ2-1; perhaps TRBD2 as D (5 bases). Germline loops: CDR1 LGHDT, CDR2 YNNKEL (reference sequence). The CDR3 is made up of 14 amino acids. Trimming shortened V by 0 bases and J by 10 bases, and 13 bases separated the two germline ends. CDR3 sequence: CASSQDERSGEQFF. Written as DNA, the CDR3 is TGTGCCAGCAGCCAAGATGAGCGGAGTGGCGAGCAGTTCTTC.

The chain joins TRBV5-6 to TRBJ1-2; weak D call: TRBD1 (5 bases). Germline V lookup: CDR1 SGHDT, CDR2 YYEEEE. Trimming took 2 bases from V and 0 from J, leaving 23 bases between them. The CDR3 loop spans 19 amino acids. CDR3 residues: CASSLGAGRRNRANYGYTF. The CDR3, as DNA: TGTGCCAGCAGCTTAGGAGCGGGACGGCGGAATCGCGCTAACTATGGCTACACCTTC.

This clone was counted once. The genes are TRBV7-2 and TRBJ2-1; 8 bases match TRBD2. The germline V gene encodes CDR1 SGHTA and CDR2 FQGNSA. This CDR3 has 15 residues. Trimming removed 7 bases from V and 8 bases from J; junction bases left unmatched: 13. The CDR3 here is CASILGLVGVDEQFF. In DNA form, the CDR3 reads TGTGCCAGCATCCTGGGACTAGTTGGGGTAGATGAGCAGTTCTTC.

The table lists this clone with a few counts. V and J are TRBV7-9 and TRBJ1-6; weak D call: TRBD1 (6 bases). The CDR3 runs 15 residues. CDR1 SEHNR and CDR2 FQNEAQ come from the germline V gene (reference sequence). V lost 2 bases and J 9 bases, leaving 14 bases between the germline ends. DNA for the CDR3: TGTGCCAGCAGCTTACAGGGGTTCGGTCCTTCACCCCTCCACTTT. Translating gives CASSLQGFGPSPLHF.

The chain joins TRBV5-1 to TRBJ1-5; 12 bases align to TRBD1. The CDR3 has 16 residues. After removal of 2 bases from V and 6 bases from J, the junction contained 6 bases not matched to a gene. Germline V gene lookup returns CDR1 SGHRS and CDR2 YFSETQ. The CDR3 DNA is TGCGCCAGCAGCTTAGGGGGACAGGGGGCCGGTCAGCCCCAGCATTTT. Its protein is CASSLGGQGAGQPQHF.

V gene TRBV7-2 combines with J gene TRBJ1-5; 9 bases are a match to TRBD1. Unmatched junction bases numbered 11, after V lost 5 bases and J lost 6 bases. The CDR3 totals 16 residues. Germline V lookup: CDR1 SGHTA, CDR2 FQGNSA. The CDR3 loop is CASSVFPGQGRQPQHF. CDR3 nucleotides: TGTGCCAGCAGCGTATTCCCGGGACAGGGTCGTCAGCCCCAGCATTTT.

This clone was observed a single time. This rearrangement joins TRBV27 to TRBJ1-5, with 10 bases matching TRBD1. Per germline, CDR1 MNHEY and CDR2 SMNVEV (reference sequence). With 4 bases clipped from V and 6 bases from J, the junction kept 6 bases outside the gene matches. The CDR3 is made up of 15 amino acids. CDR3 nucleotide sequence: TGTGCCAGCAGTTCGACAGGGGGCTTGGGTCAGCCCCAGCATTTT. Translated, it gives CASSSTGGLGQPQHF.

The gene calls are TRBV27 and TRBJ2-1; weak D call: TRBD2 (6 bases). CDR1 and CDR2 (germline): MNHEY, SMNVEV (reference sequence). The CDR3 has 15 residues. Trimming took 3 bases from V and 5 from J, leaving 14 bases between them. As DNA, the CDR3 is TGTGCCAGCAGTTTTGGACGGACTACCCACAATGAGCAGTTCTTC. Amino acid sequence: CASSFGRTTHNEQFF.

The chain employs TRBV4-1 and TRBJ2-7, with a tentative D call TRBD1 (5 bases). The CDR3 totals 13 residues. Germline CDR1 MGHRA, CDR2 YSYEKL. V was trimmed by 3 bases and J by 6 bases, leaving 12 bases between them. The CDR3 coding sequence is TGCGCCAGCAGCCAGTCAGGGTGGGGCGAGCAGTACTTC. It translates to CASSQSGWGEQYF.

CDR3 protein: CAWRRLMVEQYF. Here the CDR3 DNA reads TGTGCCTGGAGGCGTTTGATGGTCGAGCAGTACTTC. V gene TRBV30 combines with J gene TRBJ2-7, with D uncertain. V lost 3 bases to trimming and J lost 6 bases, with 12 bases between them. This CDR3 is built from 12 residues. The germline V gene has CDR1 GTSNPN and CDR2 SVGIG (reference sequence).

The chain couples TRBV27 to TRBJ1-1; TRBD1 matches 7 bases. From germline, CDR1 is MNHEY and CDR2 SMNVEV (reference sequence). This CDR3 contains 13 residues. With 3 bases clipped from V and 5 bases from J, the junction kept 3 bases outside the gene matches. The CDR3 sequence is CASSFRGETEAFF. The CDR3 coding sequence is TGTGCCAGCAGTTTCAGGGGGGAGACTGAAGCTTTCTTT.

The V call is TRBV7-9, the J call TRBJ1-4; D is unclear. V dropped 4 bases and J dropped 0 bases, with 6 bases sitting between them. In germline, CDR1 is SEHNR, CDR2 FQNEAQ (reference sequence). This CDR3 has 14 residues. CDR3: CASSSLPTNEKLFF. The CDR3 nucleotides read TGTGCCAGCAGCTCCCTCCCAACTAATGAAAAACTGTTTTTT. The complete variable domain, with remaining parts taken from reference TRBV7-9 and TRBJ1-4, reads DTGVSQNPRHKITKRGQNVTFRCDPISEHNRLYWYRQTLGQGPEFLTYFQNEAQLEKSRLLSDRFSAERPKGSFSTLEIQRTEQGDSAMYLCASSSLPTNEKLFFGSGTQLSVL.

The chain has TRBV9 and TRBJ1-2, with D possibly being TRBD1 (5 bases). V lost 6 bases and J 7 bases, leaving 16 bases between the germline ends. This CDR3 comprises 13 residues. Germline CDR1 and CDR2: SGDLS and YYNGEE. The CDR3 coding sequence is TGTGCCAGCAACCCAGTATCCCAGGGTGGCTACACCTTC. It encodes CASNPVSQGGYTF.

The sample holds a few counts of this clone. This chain joins TRBV6-5 and TRBJ1-5; D not certain. CDR1 MNHEY and CDR2 SVGAGI come from the germline V gene. Trimming cost V 5 bases and J 9 bases, with 8 bases left between them. The CDR3 is 11 amino acids. The CDR3 loop reads CASSLAGPQHF. The CDR3 DNA reads as TGTGCCAGCAGTCTCGCGGGGCCCCAGCATTTT.

The rearrangement uses TRBV7-9 and TRBJ1-1, with D tentatively TRBD1 (5 bases). Trimming left V 5 bases short and J 1 base short, with 8 bases between. CDR1 and CDR2 (germline): SEHNR, FQNEAQ (reference sequence). CDR3 length equals 13 residues. CDR3 DNA: TGTGCCAGCAGCCCAGGGAAGAACACTGAAGCTTTCTTT. Protein sequence: CASSPGKNTEAFF. Supplemented by reference TRBV7-9 and TRBJ1-1, the full variable domain reads DTGVSQNPRHKITKRGQNVTFRCDPISEHNRLYWYRQTLGQGPEFLTYFQNEAQLEKSRLLSDRFSAERPKGSFSTLEIQRTEQGDSAMYLCASSPGKNTEAFFGQGTRLTVV.

The chain couples TRBV28 to TRBJ1-2; no reliable D call. The V gene lost 2 bases and the J gene lost 2 bases, with 9 bases spanning the gap. Germline V gene sequence: CDR1 MDHEN, CDR2 SYDVKM. The CDR3 runs to 14 residues. The CDR3 region is CASSLHRKNYGYTF. The CDR3 nucleotides read TGTGCCAGCAGTTTACACAGAAAGAACTATGGCTACACCTTC.

This clone was detected once. The gene calls are TRBV27 and TRBJ2-2, with 7 bases aligning to TRBD2. V lost 5 bases to trimming and J lost 5 bases; unmatched junction nucleotides: 14. The CDR3 spans 17 residues. CDR1 is MNHEY and CDR2 is SMNVEV in the germline V gene (reference sequence). The DNA for the CDR3 is TGTGCCAGCAGTCTACTTGAGGGACTATTAAATACCGGGGAGCTGTTTTTT. Amino acid sequence: CASSLLEGLLNTGELFF.

The chain recombines TRBV30 with TRBJ1-2; perhaps TRBD1 as D (6 bases). The CDR3 totals 17 residues. V gave up 1 base and J gave up 8 bases, with 26 bases separating them. Germline V gene lookup returns CDR1 GTSNPN and CDR2 SVGIG (reference sequence). The CDR3 DNA follows: TGTGCCTGGAGTGCCGGCTTATACTACAGGGCTCTGAGCGGCTACACCTTC. This gives the protein CAWSAGLYYRALSGYTF.

The gene calls are TRBV6-5 and TRBJ1-1; D may be TRBD1 (6 bases). This CDR3 comprises 16 residues. CDR1 and CDR2 from the germline V gene are MNHEY and SVGAGI. V was cut by 0 bases and J by 4 bases, with 15 bases left in between. In nucleotides, the CDR3 is TGTGCCAGCAGTTACTCGAGACAGGCGTCGGGCACTGAAGCTTTCTTT. Encoded protein: CASSYSRQASGTEAFF.

The J gene is TRBJ2-7, the V gene TRBV3-1 (or the pseudogene TRBV3-2), with 8 nucleotides matching TRBD1. The CDR3 length is 15 residues. CDR1 LGHDT and CDR2 YNNKEL come from the germline V gene (reference sequence). Trimming removed 4 bases from V and 4 bases from J; junction bases left unmatched: 9. DNA of the CDR3: TGTGCCAGCAGCCCTCAGGACAGGGCGATATACGAGCAGTACTTC. It yields the protein CASSPQDRAIYEQYF.

The rearrangement joins TRBV6-5 to TRBJ2-2; D is ambiguous. CDR3 length equals 14 residues. V shed 4 bases and J shed 4 bases, with 10 bases lying between them. CDR1 is MNHEY, CDR2 SVGAGI, per germline. CDR3 protein: CASSFDGRTGELFF. The CDR3 DNA is TGTGCCAGCAGTTTCGATGGCCGCACCGGGGAGCTGTTTTTT.